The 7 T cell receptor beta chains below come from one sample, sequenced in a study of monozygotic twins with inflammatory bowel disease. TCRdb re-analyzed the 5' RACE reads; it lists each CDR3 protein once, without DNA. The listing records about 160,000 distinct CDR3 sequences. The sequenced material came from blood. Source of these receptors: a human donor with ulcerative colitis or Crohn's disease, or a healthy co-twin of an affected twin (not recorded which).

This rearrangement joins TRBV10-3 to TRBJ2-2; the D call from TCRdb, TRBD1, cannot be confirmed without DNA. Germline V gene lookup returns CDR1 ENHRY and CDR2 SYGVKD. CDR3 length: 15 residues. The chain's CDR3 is CAISQGQRGTGELFF.

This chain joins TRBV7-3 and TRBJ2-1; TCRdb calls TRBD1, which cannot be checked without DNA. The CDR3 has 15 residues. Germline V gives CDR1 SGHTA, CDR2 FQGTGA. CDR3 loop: CASSLLGGIGDEQFF.

CDR3: CASSFRQDTYEQYF. V usage is TRBV7-9 and J usage is TRBJ2-7. Germline assignment: CDR1 SEHNR and CDR2 FQNEAQ (reference sequence). The CDR3 is 14 residues long.

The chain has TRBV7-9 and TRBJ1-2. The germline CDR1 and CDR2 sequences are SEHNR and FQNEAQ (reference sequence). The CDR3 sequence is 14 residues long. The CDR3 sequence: CASSPRVGRAGYTF.

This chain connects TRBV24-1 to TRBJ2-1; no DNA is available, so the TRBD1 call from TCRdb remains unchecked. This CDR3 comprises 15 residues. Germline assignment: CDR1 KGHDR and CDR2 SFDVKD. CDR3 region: CATSGRTSDSNEQFF.

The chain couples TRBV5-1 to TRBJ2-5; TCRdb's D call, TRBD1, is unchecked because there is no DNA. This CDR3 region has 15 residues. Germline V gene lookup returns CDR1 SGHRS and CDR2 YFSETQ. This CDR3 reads CASSPRTGEQETQYF.

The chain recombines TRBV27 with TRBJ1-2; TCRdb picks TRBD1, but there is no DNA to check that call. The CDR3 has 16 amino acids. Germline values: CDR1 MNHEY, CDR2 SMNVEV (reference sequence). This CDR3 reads CASSLRTGRASYGYTF.